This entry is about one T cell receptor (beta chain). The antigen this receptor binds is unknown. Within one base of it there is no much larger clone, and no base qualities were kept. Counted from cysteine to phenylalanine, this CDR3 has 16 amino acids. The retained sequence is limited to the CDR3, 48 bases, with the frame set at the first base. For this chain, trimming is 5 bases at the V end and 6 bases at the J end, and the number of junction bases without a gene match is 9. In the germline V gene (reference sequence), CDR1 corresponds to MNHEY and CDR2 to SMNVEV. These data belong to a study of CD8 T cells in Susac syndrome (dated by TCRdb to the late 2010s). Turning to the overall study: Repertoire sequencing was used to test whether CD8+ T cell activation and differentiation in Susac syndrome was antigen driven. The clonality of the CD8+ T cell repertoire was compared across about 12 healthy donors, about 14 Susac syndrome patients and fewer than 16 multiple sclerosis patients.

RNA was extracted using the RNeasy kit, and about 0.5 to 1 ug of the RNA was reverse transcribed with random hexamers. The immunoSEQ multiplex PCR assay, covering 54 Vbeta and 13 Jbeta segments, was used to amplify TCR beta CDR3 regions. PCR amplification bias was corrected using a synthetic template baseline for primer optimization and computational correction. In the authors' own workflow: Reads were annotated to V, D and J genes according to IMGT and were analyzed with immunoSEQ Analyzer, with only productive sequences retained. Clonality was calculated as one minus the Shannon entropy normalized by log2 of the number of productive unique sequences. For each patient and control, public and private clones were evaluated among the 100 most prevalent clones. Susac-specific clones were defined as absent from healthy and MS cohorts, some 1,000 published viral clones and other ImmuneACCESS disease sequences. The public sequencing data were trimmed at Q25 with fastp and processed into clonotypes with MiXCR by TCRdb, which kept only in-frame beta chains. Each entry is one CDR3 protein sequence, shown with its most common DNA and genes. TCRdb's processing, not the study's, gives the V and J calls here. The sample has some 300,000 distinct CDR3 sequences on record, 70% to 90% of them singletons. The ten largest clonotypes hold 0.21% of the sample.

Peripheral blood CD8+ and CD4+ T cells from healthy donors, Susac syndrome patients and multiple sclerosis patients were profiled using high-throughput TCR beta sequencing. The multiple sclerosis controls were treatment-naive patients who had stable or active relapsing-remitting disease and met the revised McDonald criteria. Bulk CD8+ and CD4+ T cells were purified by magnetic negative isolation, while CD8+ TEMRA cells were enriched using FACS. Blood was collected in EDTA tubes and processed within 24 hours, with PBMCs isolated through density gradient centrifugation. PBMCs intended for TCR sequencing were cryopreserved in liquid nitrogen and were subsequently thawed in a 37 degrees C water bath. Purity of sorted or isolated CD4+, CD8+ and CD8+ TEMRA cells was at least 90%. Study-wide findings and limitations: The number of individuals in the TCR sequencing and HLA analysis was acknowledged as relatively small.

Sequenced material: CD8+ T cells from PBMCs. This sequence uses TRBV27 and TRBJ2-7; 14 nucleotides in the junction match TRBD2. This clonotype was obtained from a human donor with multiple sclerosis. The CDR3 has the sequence CASSPRLAGGPGEQYF. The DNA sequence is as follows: TGTGCCAGCAGTCCGCGACTAGCGGGAGGGCCGGGCGAGCAGTACTTC.